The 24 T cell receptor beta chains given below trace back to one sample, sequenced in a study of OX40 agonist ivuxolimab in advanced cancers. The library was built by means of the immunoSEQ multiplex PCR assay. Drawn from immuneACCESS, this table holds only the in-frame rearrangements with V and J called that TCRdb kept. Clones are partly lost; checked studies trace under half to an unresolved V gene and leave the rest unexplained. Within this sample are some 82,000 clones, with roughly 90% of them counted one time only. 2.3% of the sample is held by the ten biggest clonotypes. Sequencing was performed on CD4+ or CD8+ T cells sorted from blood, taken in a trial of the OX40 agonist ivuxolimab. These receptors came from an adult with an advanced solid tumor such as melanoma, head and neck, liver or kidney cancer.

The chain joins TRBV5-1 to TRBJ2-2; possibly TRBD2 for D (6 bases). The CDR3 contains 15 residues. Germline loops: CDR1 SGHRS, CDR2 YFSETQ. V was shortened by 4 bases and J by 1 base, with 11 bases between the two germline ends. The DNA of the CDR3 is TGCGCCAGCAGCCAGCGGGCTGTGAACACCGGGGAGCTGTTTTTT. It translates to CASSQRAVNTGELFF.

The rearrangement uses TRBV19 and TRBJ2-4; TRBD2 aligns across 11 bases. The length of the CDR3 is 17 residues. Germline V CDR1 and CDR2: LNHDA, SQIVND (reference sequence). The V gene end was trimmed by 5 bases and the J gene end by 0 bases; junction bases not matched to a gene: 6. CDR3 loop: CASSPGLAGVAKNIQYF. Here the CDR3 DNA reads TGTGCCAGTAGTCCCGGACTAGCGGGCGTAGCCAAAAACATTCAGTACTTC.

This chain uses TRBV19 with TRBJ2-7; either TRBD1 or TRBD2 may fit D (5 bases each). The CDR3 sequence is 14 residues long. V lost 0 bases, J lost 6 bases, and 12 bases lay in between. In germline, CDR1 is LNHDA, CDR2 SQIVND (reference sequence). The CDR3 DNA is TGTGCCAGTAGTATAGATTTTAAGGGGACCGAGCAGTACTTC. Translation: CASSIDFKGTEQYF.

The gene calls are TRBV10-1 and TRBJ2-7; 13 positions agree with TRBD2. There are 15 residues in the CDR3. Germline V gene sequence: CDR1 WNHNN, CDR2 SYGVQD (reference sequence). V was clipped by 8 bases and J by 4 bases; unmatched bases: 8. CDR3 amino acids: CASASLAGGEYEQYF. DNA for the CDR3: TGCGCCAGCGCCTCACTAGCGGGAGGGGAATACGAGCAGTACTTC.

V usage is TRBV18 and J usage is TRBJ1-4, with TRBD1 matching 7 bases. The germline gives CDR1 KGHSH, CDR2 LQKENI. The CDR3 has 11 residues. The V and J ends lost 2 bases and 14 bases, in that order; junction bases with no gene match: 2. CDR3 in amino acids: CASSPDRVLFF. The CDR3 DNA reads TGTGCCAGCTCACCAGACAGGGTGCTGTTTTTT.

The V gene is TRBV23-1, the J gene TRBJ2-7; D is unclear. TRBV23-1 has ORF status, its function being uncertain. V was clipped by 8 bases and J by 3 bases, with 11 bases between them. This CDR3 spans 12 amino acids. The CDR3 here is CASPPPDYEQYF. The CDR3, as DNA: TGCGCCAGCCCCCCCCCGGACTACGAGCAGTACTTC.

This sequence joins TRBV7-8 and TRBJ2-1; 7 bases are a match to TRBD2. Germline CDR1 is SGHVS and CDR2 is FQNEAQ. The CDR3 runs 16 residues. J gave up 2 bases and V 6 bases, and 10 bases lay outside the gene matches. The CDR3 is CASRPGGGDPYNEQFF. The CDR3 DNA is TGTGCCAGCAGACCGGGGGGAGGGGACCCCTACAATGAGCAGTTCTTC.

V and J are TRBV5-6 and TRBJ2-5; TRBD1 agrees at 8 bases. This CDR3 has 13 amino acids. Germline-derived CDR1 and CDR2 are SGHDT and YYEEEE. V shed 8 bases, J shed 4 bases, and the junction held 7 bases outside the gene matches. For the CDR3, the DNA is TGTGCCAGTTTGACAGGGGAACGAGAGACCCAGTACTTC. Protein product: CASLTGERETQYF.

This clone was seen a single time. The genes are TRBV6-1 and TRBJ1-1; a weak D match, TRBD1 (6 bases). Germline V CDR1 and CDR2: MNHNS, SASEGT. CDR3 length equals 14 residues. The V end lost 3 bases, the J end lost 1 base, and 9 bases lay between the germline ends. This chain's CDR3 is CASSDLRGNTEAFF. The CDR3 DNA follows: TGTGCCAGCAGTGATCTCAGGGGGAACACTGAAGCTTTCTTT.

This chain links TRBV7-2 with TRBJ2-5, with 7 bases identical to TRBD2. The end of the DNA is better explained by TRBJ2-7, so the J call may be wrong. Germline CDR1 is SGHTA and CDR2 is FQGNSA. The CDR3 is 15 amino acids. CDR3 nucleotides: TGTGCCAGCACCCCAAGACTAGGGACTACAGCCGAGCAGTACTTC. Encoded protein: CASTPRLGTTAEQYF.

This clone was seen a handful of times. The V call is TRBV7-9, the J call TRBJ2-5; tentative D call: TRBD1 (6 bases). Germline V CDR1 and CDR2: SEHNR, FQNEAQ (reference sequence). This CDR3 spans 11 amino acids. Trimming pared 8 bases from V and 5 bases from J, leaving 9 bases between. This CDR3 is CASQGSETQYF. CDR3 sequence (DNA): TGTGCCAGCCAGGGGTCCGAGACCCAGTACTTC.

The CDR3 reads CASSIGGTSGRSYEQFF. The DNA for the CDR3 is TGTGCCAGTAGTATAGGGGGGACTAGCGGGAGGAGTTATGAGCAGTTCTTC. The V gene is TRBV19, the J gene TRBJ2-1, with 15 bases identical to TRBD2. The CDR3 totals 17 residues. V lost 1 base, J lost 8 bases, and 6 bases stayed unmatched. CDR1 is LNHDA, CDR2 SQIVND, per germline (reference sequence).

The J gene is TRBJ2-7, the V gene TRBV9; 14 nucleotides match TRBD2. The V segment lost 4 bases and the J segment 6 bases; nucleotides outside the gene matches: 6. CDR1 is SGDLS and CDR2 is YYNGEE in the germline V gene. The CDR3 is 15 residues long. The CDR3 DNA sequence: TGTGCCAGCAGCCTAGGGACTAGCGGGAGTGGCGAGCAGTACTTC. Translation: CASSLGTSGSGEQYF.

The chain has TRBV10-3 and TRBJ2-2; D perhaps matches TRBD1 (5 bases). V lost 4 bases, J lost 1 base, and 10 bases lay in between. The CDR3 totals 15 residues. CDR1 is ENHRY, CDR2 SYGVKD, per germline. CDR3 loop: CAISGGQENTGELFF. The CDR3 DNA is TGTGCCATCAGTGGGGGCCAGGAGAACACCGGGGAGCTGTTTTTT.

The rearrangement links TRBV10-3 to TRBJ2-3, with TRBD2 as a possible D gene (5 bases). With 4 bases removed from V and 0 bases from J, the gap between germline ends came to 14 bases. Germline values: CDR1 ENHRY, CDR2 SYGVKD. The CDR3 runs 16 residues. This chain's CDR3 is CAISVLSSRSTDTQYF. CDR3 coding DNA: TGTGCCATCAGTGTTCTGTCTAGCAGAAGCACAGATACGCAGTATTTT.

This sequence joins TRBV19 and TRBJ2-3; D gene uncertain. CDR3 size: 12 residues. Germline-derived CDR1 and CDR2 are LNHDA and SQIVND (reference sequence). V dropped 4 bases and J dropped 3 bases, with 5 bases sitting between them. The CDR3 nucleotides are TGTGCCAGTAGTAAACCGACAGATACGCAGTATTTT. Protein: CASSKPTDTQYF.

CDR3 bases: TGTGCCAGCTCACCACTACTAGCGGGGGTCTCTGGGGCCAACGTCCTGACTTTC. Translation gives CASSPLLAGVSGANVLTF. The chain uses TRBV18 and TRBJ2-6, with 11 positions matching TRBD2. This CDR3 comprises 18 residues. Germline values: CDR1 KGHSH, CDR2 LQKENI. V shed 1 base and J 0 bases; nucleotides not matched to a gene: 2.

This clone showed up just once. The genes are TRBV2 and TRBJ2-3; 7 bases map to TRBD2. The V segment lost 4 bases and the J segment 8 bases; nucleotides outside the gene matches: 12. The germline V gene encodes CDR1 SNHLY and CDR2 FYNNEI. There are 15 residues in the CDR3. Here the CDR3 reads CASSVVAGGAGTQYF. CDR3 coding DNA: TGTGCCAGCAGTGTAGTAGCGGGTGGGGCGGGTACGCAGTATTTT.

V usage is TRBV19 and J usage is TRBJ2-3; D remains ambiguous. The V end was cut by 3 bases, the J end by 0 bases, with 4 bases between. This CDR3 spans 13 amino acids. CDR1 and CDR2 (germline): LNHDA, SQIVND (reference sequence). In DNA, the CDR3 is TGTGCCAGTAGTATCCAGAGCACAGATACGCAGTATTTT. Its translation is CASSIQSTDTQYF.

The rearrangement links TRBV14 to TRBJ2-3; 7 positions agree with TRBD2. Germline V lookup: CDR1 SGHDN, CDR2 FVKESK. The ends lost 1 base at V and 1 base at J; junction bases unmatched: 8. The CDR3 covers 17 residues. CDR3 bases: TGTGCCAGCAGCCAAGTCGGGGGGACCATACGCACAGATACGCAGTATTTT. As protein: CASSQVGGTIRTDTQYF.

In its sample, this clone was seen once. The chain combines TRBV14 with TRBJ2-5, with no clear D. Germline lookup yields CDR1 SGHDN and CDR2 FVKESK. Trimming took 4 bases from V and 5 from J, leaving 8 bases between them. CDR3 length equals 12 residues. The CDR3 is CASSLPWETQYF. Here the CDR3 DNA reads TGTGCCAGCAGCCTGCCATGGGAGACCCAGTACTTC.

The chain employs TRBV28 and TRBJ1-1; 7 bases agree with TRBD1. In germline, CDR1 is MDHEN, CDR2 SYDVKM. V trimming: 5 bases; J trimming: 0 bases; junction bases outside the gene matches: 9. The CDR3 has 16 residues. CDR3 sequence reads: CASSAPGDRMNTEAFF. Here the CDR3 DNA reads TGTGCCAGCAGTGCACCAGGGGACAGAATGAACACTGAAGCTTTCTTT.

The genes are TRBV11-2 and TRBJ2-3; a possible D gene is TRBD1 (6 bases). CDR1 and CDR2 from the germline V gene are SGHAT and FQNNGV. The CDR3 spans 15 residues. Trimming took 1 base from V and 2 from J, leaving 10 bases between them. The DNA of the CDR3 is TGTGCCAGCAGCTTAGCGGGACACCCCACAGATACGCAGTATTTT. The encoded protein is CASSLAGHPTDTQYF.

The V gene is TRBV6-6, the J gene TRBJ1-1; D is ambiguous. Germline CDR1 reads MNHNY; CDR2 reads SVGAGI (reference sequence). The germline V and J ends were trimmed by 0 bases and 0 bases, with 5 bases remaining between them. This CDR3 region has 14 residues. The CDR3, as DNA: TGTGCCAGCAGTTACTCGGCAGTGAACACTGAAGCTTTCTTT. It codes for CASSYSAVNTEAFF.